Shown below are 5 T cell receptor beta chains from a single sample sequenced in a study of blood T cell repertoires in COVID-19. The table came from immunoSEQ multiplex PCR; TCRdb's copy has only in-frame clones and leaves some out. The data show about 300,000 clones, with about 90% seen just once and 1.5% to 2% held by the top ten. Sequenced input: peripheral blood. The source of these receptors is a woman between 25 and 40 years old with COVID-19, enrolled during active disease.

The CDR3: CASSLRRKGGGETQYF. The CDR3 bases are TGTGCCAGCAGCTTACGTCGGAAAGGGGGCGGTGAGACCCAGTACTTC. The chain is built from TRBV13 and TRBJ2-5, with 7 bases aligning to TRBD1. V lost 2 bases and J lost 5; bases outside the gene matches: 11. This CDR3 spans 16 amino acids. Germline V lookup: CDR1 PRHDT, CDR2 FYEKMQ (reference sequence).

V gene TRBV2 combines with J gene TRBJ1-6, with TRBD1 as a possible D gene (5 bases). The CDR3 has 14 residues. V was clipped by 6 bases and J by 9 bases, with 15 bases between them. Germline CDR1 and CDR2: SNHLY and FYNNEI. This CDR3 is CASRRGEGGSPLHF. In DNA form, the CDR3 reads TGTGCCAGCAGAAGGGGTGAGGGAGGTTCACCCCTCCACTTT.

The V call is TRBV6-5, the J call TRBJ1-4, with 8 bases lining up with TRBD1. V was clipped by 8 bases and J by 7 bases; unmatched bases: 9. This CDR3 is built from 14 residues. Germline-derived CDR1 and CDR2 are MNHEY and SVGAGI. CDR3: CASGMTGEGEKLFF. The CDR3 coding sequence is TGTGCCAGCGGGATGACAGGGGAGGGTGAAAAACTGTTTTTT.

This clone was observed a handful of times. The chain recombines TRBV5-1 with TRBJ1-3; TRBD1 is a possible D gene (6 bases). Trimming cost V 1 base and J 2 bases, with 7 bases left between them. The CDR3 has 14 amino acids. CDR1 is SGHRS, CDR2 YFSETQ, per germline. CDR3 residues: CASSLTGTGNTIYF. CDR3 DNA sequence: TGCGCCAGCAGCTTGACAGGGACTGGAAACACCATATATTTT. The full variable domain, rest sourced from reference TRBV5-1 and TRBJ1-3, is KAGVTQTPRYLIKTRGQQVTLSCSPISGHRSVSWYQQTPGQGLQFLFEYFSETQRNKGNFPGRFSGRQFSNSRSEMNVSTLELGDSALYLCASSLTGTGNTIYFGEGSWLTVV.

This clone was recorded once. This chain connects TRBV5-1 to TRBJ1-1; D unclear. The CDR3 spans 15 residues. Germline V CDR1 and CDR2: SGHRS, YFSETQ. V lost 1 base and J 0 bases, leaving 10 bases between the germline ends. In nucleotides, the CDR3 is TGCGCCAGCAGCTTGTCCATCTCTATGAACACTGAAGCTTTCTTT. Its protein is CASSLSISMNTEAFF. The full variable domain, rest sourced from reference TRBV5-1 and TRBJ1-1, is KAGVTQTPRYLIKTRGQQVTLSCSPISGHRSVSWYQQTPGQGLQFLFEYFSETQRNKGNFPGRFSGRQFSNSRSEMNVSTLELGDSALYLCASSLSISMNTEAFFGQGTRLTVV.